Below, 29 T cell receptor beta chains from the same sample are listed, as sequenced in a study of T and B cells in COVID-19 patients. From blood, about 250-500 ng of genomic DNA served as TRB template. BIOMED2 TRB-A/B primer pools were used in multiplex TRB PCR. In TCRdb, the multiplex PCR reads were re-called with MiXCR into one record per CDR3 protein. The table records around 21,000 distinct CDR3 sequences, roughly 29% of them present only once. The sample comprised blood. The receptors derive from a human donor who had recovered from COVID-19.

This clonotype was counted ten times or more. This chain connects TRBV6-5 to TRBJ2-2; weak D call: TRBD1 (5 bases). The CDR3 sequence is 14 residues long. Germline CDR1 is MNHEY and CDR2 is SVGAGI. Trimming stripped 2 bases from V and 2 bases from J, with 6 bases between. CDR3 residues: CASSYDSNTGELFF. CDR3 nucleotide sequence: TGTGCCAGCAGTTACGACAGCAACACCGGGGAGCTGTTTTTT.

The chain couples TRBV27 to TRBJ2-7; D could derive from TRBD1 or TRBD2 (6 bases each). Germline V CDR1 and CDR2: MNHEY, SMNVEV (reference sequence). With 8 bases removed from V and 5 bases from J, the gap between germline ends came to 19 bases. This CDR3 is built from 14 residues. The CDR3 nucleotides are TGTGCCAGCGTACGGGGGCAGGGTGGGCACGAGCAGTACTTC. It yields the protein CASVRGQGGHEQYF.

This chain joins TRBV7-9 and TRBJ1-4; 9 bases align to TRBD1. The CDR3 consists of 15 residues. V dropped 4 bases and J dropped 10; count of bases not matched to a gene: 10. Germline lookup yields CDR1 SEHNR and CDR2 FQNEAQ (reference sequence). The CDR3, as DNA: TGTGCCAGCAGCTCAGCGTCACAGGGGGCGGGAAAACTGTTTTTT. It specifies CASSSASQGAGKLFF.

This chain connects TRBV11-3 to TRBJ2-5; TRBD1 is a possible D gene (6 bases). The CDR3 is made up of 15 amino acids. Germline CDR1 is SGHNT and CDR2 is YENEEA. V shed 7 bases and J shed 5 bases, with 20 bases lying between them. The CDR3 protein is CASTPPSNRAETQYF. The CDR3 nucleotides are TGTGCCAGCACCCCCCCGTCTAACAGGGCGGAGACCCAGTACTTC.

The rearrangement joins TRBV7-2 to TRBJ1-5; TRBD1 might be the D (6 bases). The CDR3 has 15 residues. The V gene's germline CDR1 is SGHTA and CDR2 FQGNSA. The V and J ends lost 1 base and 4 bases respectively, with 11 bases between them. The chain's CDR3 is CASSLGAGENQPQHF. Written as DNA, the CDR3 is TGTGCCAGCAGCTTAGGTGCAGGGGAGAATCAGCCCCAGCATTTT.

This rearrangement joins TRBV29-1 to TRBJ1-1; D gene uncertain. This CDR3 has 13 residues. Between the trimmed V and J ends, which lost 4 bases and 2 bases, there was a span of 11 bases. The V gene's germline CDR1 is SQVTM and CDR2 ANQGSEA. The CDR3 coding sequence is TGCAGCGTTGCGAAGGGTGAAAACACTGAAGCTTTCTTT. It encodes CSVAKGENTEAFF.

This chain joins TRBV11-1 and TRBJ2-3; 13 bases line up with TRBD2. The CDR3 is 17 residues long. J was trimmed by 2 bases and V by 5 bases; bases with no gene match: 7. The germline CDR1 and CDR2 sequences are SGHAT and FQDESV (reference sequence). The CDR3 is CASSIEGLAGTTDTQYF. In nucleotides, the CDR3 is TGTGCCAGCAGCATAGAGGGACTAGCGGGGACCACAGATACGCAGTATTTT.

The V and J genes are TRBV6-5 and TRBJ1-4, with D unresolved. V gave up 2 bases and J gave up 8 bases, with 12 bases separating them. Germline lookup yields CDR1 MNHEY and CDR2 SVGAGI. The CDR3 runs 14 residues. CDR3 coding DNA: TGTGCCAGCAGTTACGAGGTCATCAGGGAAAAACTGTTTTTT. Protein: CASSYEVIREKLFF.

The chain employs TRBV5-4 and TRBJ2-3; D might be TRBD1 (6 bases). Per germline, CDR1 SGHNT and CDR2 YYREEE (reference sequence). The CDR3 is 14 residues long. Trimming took off 4 bases at V and 7 bases at J, with 16 bases between the two ends. The CDR3 sequence is CASSIQGSSHTQYF. In DNA form, the CDR3 reads TGTGCCAGCAGCATACAGGGTTCTAGTCATACGCAGTATTTT.

This clonotype came up many times. The chain uses TRBV5-6 and TRBJ2-3, with D hard to call. This CDR3 region has 14 residues. The germline V and J ends were trimmed by 0 bases and 1 base, with 6 bases remaining between them. Germline-derived CDR1 and CDR2 are SGHDT and YYEEEE. CDR3 protein: CASSLGIRTDTQYF. DNA for the CDR3: TGTGCCAGCAGCTTGGGGATCCGCACAGATACGCAGTATTTT.

This chain uses TRBV28 with TRBJ2-2; D is undetermined. With 3 bases removed from V and 5 bases from J, the gap between germline ends came to 13 bases. There are 15 residues in the CDR3. CDR1 is MDHEN, CDR2 SYDVKM, per germline. In DNA form, the CDR3 reads TGTGCCAGCAGTTTGAGGCGTGGTGGTACCGGGGAGCTGTTTTTT. Translated: CASSLRRGGTGELFF.

The rearrangement joins TRBV12-3 or TRBV12-4 to TRBJ2-1, with TRBD2 matching 7 bases. The CDR3 totals 16 residues. J gave up 5 bases and V 2 bases, and 9 bases lay outside the gene matches. The CDR3 loop is CASSLRRGSFHNEQFF. In DNA form, the CDR3 reads TGTGCCAGCAGTTTAAGGCGGGGGAGCTTCCACAATGAGCAGTTCTTC.

This clonotype was observed a handful of times. V usage is TRBV6-5 and J usage is TRBJ1-2, with 10 bases identical to TRBD1. CDR3 length: 13 residues. The germline gives CDR1 MNHEY, CDR2 SVGAGI. V shed 4 bases and J 8 bases; nucleotides not matched to a gene: 4. The CDR3 nucleotides read TGTGCCAGCAGTTGGGGACAGGGGTACGGCTACACCTTC. Protein sequence: CASSWGQGYGYTF.

The chain recombines TRBV20-1 with TRBJ2-5; D tentatively fits TRBD1 or TRBD2 (7 bases each). Trimming pared 2 bases from V and 3 bases from J, leaving 13 bases between. Germline V gives CDR1 DFQATT, CDR2 SNEGSKA (reference sequence). The CDR3 is made up of 14 amino acids. The CDR3 DNA follows: TGCAGTGCTAGAAAAGCGGGGACAGAAGAGACCCAGTACTTC. Translation: CSARKAGTEETQYF.

This clonotype was recorded at least ten times. The CDR3 DNA sequence: TGTGCCAGCAGTTACCCAAACAGGGGCTCGTCCTACGAGCAGTACTTC. This codes for CASSYPNRGSSYEQYF. The rearrangement uses TRBV6-5 and TRBJ2-7, with 7 bases that match TRBD1. The germline gives CDR1 MNHEY, CDR2 SVGAGI. The trim removed 2 bases at V and 1 base at J, leaving 8 bases unmatched. The CDR3 has 16 amino acids.

This clonotype was found many times. This chain connects TRBV19 to TRBJ1-5; unclear D gene. Deletions cut 3 bases from V and 3 bases from J, with 6 bases between. This CDR3 has 13 residues. CDR1 and CDR2 from the germline V gene are LNHDA and SQIVND (reference sequence). The CDR3 spells CASSISVNQPQHF. The CDR3 coding sequence is TGTGCCAGTAGTATCTCTGTCAATCAGCCCCAGCATTTT.

The chain carries TRBV5-1 and TRBJ2-1; no reliable D call. The CDR3 spans 14 residues. Germline lookup yields CDR1 SGHRS and CDR2 YFSETQ. V was shortened by 0 bases and J by 4 bases, with 8 bases between the two germline ends. CDR3: CASSLAWKYNEQFF. The CDR3 DNA reads TGCGCCAGCAGCTTGGCTTGGAAGTACAATGAGCAGTTCTTC.

In its sample, this clonotype ranks as medium-sized (0.01 to 0.1%). In DNA form, the CDR3 reads TGTGCCAGCAGCTTAGATCGGAGGGGAACCCTCTACGAGCAGTACTTC. This encodes CASSLDRRGTLYEQYF. The gene calls are TRBV11-3 and TRBJ2-7; possibly TRBD2 for D (6 bases). The germline V and J ends were trimmed by 0 bases and 3 bases, with 15 bases remaining between them. The CDR3 extends over 16 amino acids. In germline, CDR1 is SGHNT, CDR2 YENEEA.

The V and J genes are TRBV6-1 and TRBJ2-1, with D tentatively TRBD2 (6 bases). Germline-derived CDR1 and CDR2 are MNHNS and SASEGT. The CDR3 has 15 amino acids. The V gene lost 4 bases and the J gene lost 0 bases, with 10 bases spanning the gap. The CDR3: CASSGWGDSYNEQFF. The CDR3 region has the DNA TGTGCCAGCAGTGGGTGGGGGGACTCCTACAATGAGCAGTTCTTC.

The chain couples TRBV30 to TRBJ2-3; D may match TRBD1 or TRBD2 (6 bases each). V lost 1 base and J 1 base, leaving 12 bases between the germline ends. Germline V gene lookup returns CDR1 GTSNPN and CDR2 SVGIG (reference sequence). The CDR3 covers 15 residues. In DNA, the CDR3 is TGTGCCTGGAGTGAGTTGGGGGGCCGCACAGATACGCAGTATTTT. Encoded protein: CAWSELGGRTDTQYF.

This chain links TRBV7-6 with TRBJ2-3; 9 bases line up with TRBD1. J gave up 6 bases and V 4 bases, and 11 bases lay outside the gene matches. This CDR3 contains 16 residues. Germline loops: CDR1 SGHVS, CDR2 FNYEAQ. The CDR3 DNA follows: TGTGCCAGCAGCTATAGCCGGGACAGGGTTTCGGATACGCAGTATTTT. Translating it yields CASSYSRDRVSDTQYF.

Points on this clonotype: A much more abundant neighbour one base away suggests this may be a read error. The V call is TRBV11-2, the J call TRBJ2-5; either TRBD1 or TRBD2 may fit D (6 bases each). CDR1 and CDR2 (germline): SGHAT, FQNNGV. V was shortened by 10 bases and J by 5 bases, with 20 bases between the two germline ends. The CDR3 is made up of 14 amino acids. The CDR3 DNA follows: TGTGCCAACACCCCGAAGGGGGGCCGTGAGACCCAGTACTTC. Translating it yields CANTPKGGRETQYF.

This clonotype was detected only once. Possible read error: a much larger clone is one base away. The chain carries TRBV7-9 and TRBJ2-2; 10 bases are a match to TRBD2. In germline, CDR1 is SEHNR, CDR2 FQNEAQ (reference sequence). The CDR3 has 17 residues. Trimming removed 2 bases from V and 0 bases from J; junction bases left unmatched: 3. The CDR3 protein is CASSLLAGAANTGELFF. As DNA, the CDR3 is TGTGCCAGCAGCTTACTAGCGGGGGCCGCGAACACCGGGGAGCTGTTTTTT.

The sample holds a few counts of this clonotype. The CDR3, as DNA: TGTGCCTGGAGTGTAACTGCGGGGGGAGCCAAAAACATTCAGTACTTC. The encoded protein is CAWSVTAGGAKNIQYF. V usage is TRBV30 and J usage is TRBJ2-4, with 8 bases that match TRBD2. V lost 0 bases to trimming and J lost 0 bases; unmatched junction nucleotides: 4. CDR3 length: 16 amino acids. Germline V gene data show CDR1 as GTSNPN and CDR2 as SVGIG (reference sequence).

The chain recombines TRBV11-3 with TRBJ2-6; TRBD1 or TRBD2 may be the D gene (5 bases each). In germline, CDR1 is SGHNT, CDR2 YENEEA. The V end lost 5 bases, the J end lost 0 bases, and 14 bases lay between the germline ends. This CDR3 contains 17 residues. CDR3 coding DNA: TGTGCCAGCAGCCGACCGGGACGGAACTCTGGGGCCAACGTCCTGACTTTC. This sequence encodes CASSRPGRNSGANVLTF.

This clonotype was recorded many times. This chain links TRBV11-3 with TRBJ1-2; TRBD1 matches 7 bases. The J segment lost 6 bases and the V segment lost 4 bases, leaving 11 bases of the junction unmatched. The CDR3 is made up of 15 amino acids. From germline, CDR1 is SGHNT and CDR2 YENEEA. The CDR3 DNA sequence: TGTGCCAGCAGCTCGCAAGGGGGCACCGGTAATGGCTACACCTTC. Its protein product is CASSSQGGTGNGYTF.

This clonotype rates as medium-sized. The J gene is TRBJ2-5, the V gene TRBV11-3; TRBD2 might be the D (5 bases). Germline loops: CDR1 SGHNT, CDR2 YENEEA. Deletions cut 5 bases from V and 1 base from J, with 8 bases between. There are 13 residues in the CDR3. The CDR3 DNA reads TGTGCCAGCAGCAACGGGGTCCAAGAGACCCAGTACTTC. Its translation: CASSNGVQETQYF. The full variable domain, completed using reference TRBV11-3 and TRBJ2-5, is EAGVVQSPRYKIIEKKQPVAFWCNPISGHNTLYWYLQNLGQGPELLIRYENEEAVDDSQLPKDRFSAERLKGVDSTLKIQPAELGDSAVYLCASSNGVQETQYFGPGTRLLVL.

The gene calls are TRBV27 and TRBJ2-7; 8 bases are a match to TRBD1. The CDR3 contains 12 residues. V was pared by 6 bases and J by 5 bases, with 3 bases of the junction left unmatched. Germline V gives CDR1 MNHEY, CDR2 SMNVEV (reference sequence). CDR3 coding DNA: TGTGCCAGCAGAAGGACAGGGCACGAGCAGTACTTC. Its translation is CASRRTGHEQYF.

This clonotype was counted ten times or more. The chain carries TRBV18 and TRBJ1-3; D is undetermined. Germline CDR1 is KGHSH and CDR2 is LQKENI. The CDR3 has 15 residues. V lost 0 bases and J 0 bases, leaving 6 bases between the germline ends. CDR3 region: CASSPPRSSGNTIYF. CDR3 DNA: TGTGCCAGCTCACCACCGAGGAGCTCTGGAAACACCATATATTTT.